Given below is one T cell receptor (beta chain) in context. Its specificity is not known. The CDR3 is made up of 15 amino acids. Trimming left V 5 bases short and J 5 bases short, with 21 bases between. Germline CDR1 reads DFQATT; CDR2 reads SNEGSKA (reference sequence). Peripheral blood samples of 9.5 to 10 milliliters were drawn from each donor. The total RNA that was extracted per sample amounted to at least 5 micrograms. The sample belongs to a study of blood T cells in healthy people across ages. Overall study findings and caveats: TCR beta diversity correlated strongly with naive T cell percentage.

Using a J-beta primer mix together with a sample-barcoded 5' primer, a second PCR was run for about 6 to 11 cycles. Any given sample supplied a minimum of 2.5 million CDR3-containing paired-end reads. MiXCR, applied by TCRdb to the 5' RACE reads, yields one record per CDR3 protein. This sample has hundreds of thousands of distinct CDR3 sequences; 58% occur once, and the top ten carry roughly 22%. This sequence was found in a man aged 25 to 40 in good health. Material for sequencing was blood. V and J are TRBV20-1 and TRBJ1-2; D might be TRBD1 (5 bases). CDR3 in DNA: TGCAGTGCTGAAGAACCTCGGGGCGCCTCTTATGGCTACACCTTC. It yields the protein CSAEEPRGASYGYTF.